Each of the 29 T cell receptor beta chains below was sequenced from the same sample in a study of shared clonotypes between healthy human individuals. Produced via immunoSEQ multiplex PCR; TCRdb's table is partial and in-frame only. The sample gives a few million clones, under 95% of which show up once; 0.3% to 0.4% is in the top ten. Sequencing was done on a sample of naive CD4+ T cells from PBMCs. This sample's subset: CD45RA+ positively selected. The receptor source for this set is a man between 18 and 35 years old in good health. Some clones in this sample may be carry-over from other donors' samples.

The CDR3 DNA sequence: TGTGCCAGCAGCTTATCCCCCGAGGGCACCATATATTTT. Translation: CASSLSPEGTIYF. V gene TRBV11-2 combines with J gene TRBJ1-3; D unresolved. The CDR3 has 13 residues. Germline loops: CDR1 SGHAT, CDR2 FQNNGV. V dropped 2 bases and J dropped 9 bases, with 11 bases sitting between them.

The gene calls are TRBV6-5 and TRBJ2-5; the D gene is possibly TRBD1 (6 bases). The V gene lost 5 bases and the J gene lost 5 bases, with 15 bases spanning the gap. Germline V gene sequence: CDR1 MNHEY, CDR2 SVGAGI. CDR3 length equals 14 residues. CDR3 in DNA: TGTGCCAGCAGTACCTTAAGGGGGAAGGAGACCCAGTACTTC. Protein sequence: CASSTLRGKETQYF.

This chain joins TRBV9 and TRBJ2-1, with D unclear. The V end was cut by 4 bases, the J end by 6 bases, with 20 bases between. CDR3 length equals 16 residues. Germline V gene sequence: CDR1 SGDLS, CDR2 YYNGEE. For the CDR3, the DNA is TGTGCCAGCAGCCCCCCCGTCGCCTCAGCACCCAATGAGCAGTTCTTC. Protein product: CASSPPVASAPNEQFF.

This clone was observed a handful of times. CDR3 DNA: TGTGCCAGCAGCGTAGTGGACAGATACACTGAAGCTTTCTTT. This sequence encodes CASSVVDRYTEAFF. The V call is TRBV9, the J call TRBJ1-1, with D possibly being TRBD1 (6 bases). This CDR3 has 14 residues. Germline V gene sequence: CDR1 SGDLS, CDR2 YYNGEE. V lost 0 bases, J lost 3 bases, and 9 bases lay in between.

The chain combines TRBV25-1 with TRBJ2-3; tentative D call: TRBD2 (5 bases). The length of the CDR3 is 15 residues. V lost 4 bases and J 0 bases, leaving 11 bases between the germline ends. CDR1 MGHDK and CDR2 SYGVNS come from the germline V gene. CDR3 DNA: TGTGCCAGCAGTGGATGGACTTCGAGCACAGATACGCAGTATTTT. Translating gives CASSGWTSSTDTQYF.

V is TRBV11-1 and J is TRBJ2-5; TRBD1 might be the D (6 bases). The CDR3 extends over 15 amino acids. The germline V gene has CDR1 SGHAT and CDR2 FQDESV (reference sequence). The V end was cut by 5 bases, the J end by 1 base, with 14 bases between. The CDR3: CASSHGKQGQETQYF. The CDR3 nucleotides read TGTGCCAGCAGCCATGGGAAACAGGGCCAAGAGACCCAGTACTTC.

This clone was picked up a small number of times. One junction end does not reproduce the germline sequence, and a read error may be involved. V usage is TRBV29-1 and J usage is TRBJ1-1; a weak D match, TRBD1 (6 bases). The CDR3 has 10 residues. The germline gives CDR1 SQVTM, CDR2 ANQGSEA. CDR3 protein: CSVDTGTPDF. CDR3 nucleotides: TGCAGCGTTGACACCGGGACACCCGATTTT.

The V and J genes are TRBV5-4 and TRBJ2-7, with TRBD2 matching over 7 bases. Germline lookup yields CDR1 SGHNT and CDR2 YYREEE (reference sequence). The CDR3 has 15 amino acids. V shed 1 base and J 2 bases; nucleotides not matched to a gene: 6. The CDR3 loop is CASSLMAGAPYEQYF. Written as DNA, the CDR3 is TGTGCCAGCAGCTTGATGGCGGGAGCCCCCTACGAGCAGTACTTC.

The rearrangement uses TRBV11-1 and TRBJ1-1; 9 bases agree with TRBD1. J was trimmed by 6 bases and V by 5 bases; bases with no gene match: 7. Germline V lookup: CDR1 SGHAT, CDR2 FQDESV (reference sequence). This CDR3 has 14 amino acids. The CDR3 sequence is CASSRGQGYAEAFF. In nucleotides, the CDR3 is TGTGCCAGCAGCCGCGGACAGGGGTATGCTGAAGCTTTCTTT.

The genes are TRBV19 and TRBJ2-7; no definite D call. CDR1 LNHDA and CDR2 SQIVND come from the germline V gene (reference sequence). Trimming left V 4 bases short and J 2 bases short, with 9 bases between. The CDR3 runs to 13 residues. CDR3 region: CASSNSGAYEQYF. For the CDR3, the DNA is TGTGCCAGTAGTAACAGTGGGGCCTACGAGCAGTACTTC.

The V and J genes are TRBV7-2 and TRBJ2-3, with D unresolved. The germline CDR1 and CDR2 sequences are SGHTA and FQGNSA. The CDR3 consists of 15 residues. Trimming removed 0 bases at V and 5 bases at J, with 12 bases between. CDR3 residues: CASSLAGNTRDTQYF. The CDR3 nucleotides read TGTGCCAGCAGCTTAGCCGGAAATACTCGAGATACGCAGTATTTT.

The chain joins TRBV5-1 to TRBJ2-1; unclear D gene. Germline V gene sequence: CDR1 SGHRS, CDR2 YFSETQ. The CDR3 loop spans 17 amino acids. V lost 0 bases, J lost 2 bases, and 15 bases lay in between. The CDR3 DNA is TGCGCCAGCAGCTTGGAGGGAAGAAGGGCTACCTACAATGAGCAGTTCTTC. Amino acid sequence: CASSLEGRRATYNEQFF.

The chain carries TRBV11-2 and TRBJ2-4, with D possibly being TRBD2 (6 bases). The CDR3 totals 16 residues. Germline CDR1 SGHAT, CDR2 FQNNGV. V was cut by 4 bases and J by 0 bases, with 13 bases left in between. CDR3 nucleotide sequence: TGTGCCAGCAGCTCCTGGCGGGGAAAAGCCAAAAACATTCAGTACTTC. This encodes CASSSWRGKAKNIQYF. Variable domain in full (rest from reference TRBV11-2 and TRBJ2-4): EAGVAQSPRYKIIEKRQSVAFWCNPISGHATLYWYQQILGQGPKLLIQFQNNGVVDDSQLPKDRFSAERLKGVDSTLKIQPAKLEDSAVYLCASSSWRGKAKNIQYFGAGTRLSVL.

The rearrangement joins TRBV6-4 to TRBJ2-5, with a tentative D call TRBD1 (6 bases). Deletions cut 4 bases from V and 7 bases from J, with 13 bases between. Germline V gene data show CDR1 as MRHNA and CDR2 as SNTAGT. The CDR3 runs 13 residues. In nucleotides, the CDR3 is TGTGCCAGCAGTGCGGCGGAAGGGGGGACCCAGTACTTC. This codes for CASSAAEGGTQYF.

With regard to this clone: At the DNA level, this CDR3 is encoded by other sequences in the same sample as well. The chain couples TRBV11-2 to TRBJ2-1; D not resolved. The CDR3 is 13 residues long. Deletions cut 2 bases from V and 5 bases from J, with 7 bases between. Looked up from germline, CDR1 is SGHAT and CDR2 is FQNNGV. The chain's CDR3 is CASSLSLNNEQFF. The CDR3 coding sequence is TGTGCCAGCAGCTTATCATTGAACAATGAGCAGTTCTTC.

V is TRBV29-1 and J is TRBJ2-3; the D gene is possibly TRBD1 (6 bases). CDR1 and CDR2 (germline): SQVTM, ANQGSEA. The CDR3 runs 16 residues. Trimming removed 4 bases from V and 0 bases from J, with 17 bases in between. As DNA, the CDR3 is TGCAGCGTTGCCCCCCCCACAGGGTCTAGCACAGATACGCAGTATTTT. Translation: CSVAPPTGSSTDTQYF.

J is TRBJ2-5 and V is TRBV20-1; no clear D gene. V lost 8 bases and J 5 bases, leaving 12 bases between the germline ends. CDR1 DFQATT and CDR2 SNEGSKA come from the germline V gene (reference sequence). This CDR3 is built from 11 residues. The CDR3 DNA follows: TGCAGTACCCCCCCGCGGGAGACCCAGTACTTC. Amino acid sequence: CSTPPRETQYF.

The V call is TRBV7-3, the J call TRBJ2-1, with unresolved D. The V and J ends lost 6 bases and 5 bases respectively, with 14 bases between them. In germline, CDR1 is SGHTA, CDR2 FQGTGA. CDR3 length: 14 amino acids. The CDR3 loop is CASSRLTGNNEQFF. CDR3 coding DNA: TGTGCCAGCAGTCGCCTGACTGGGAACAATGAGCAGTTCTTC.

The rearrangement uses TRBV7-9 and TRBJ2-3; no firm D call. The V gene lost 2 bases and the J gene lost 6 bases, with 15 bases spanning the gap. Germline CDR1 reads SEHNR; CDR2 reads FQNEAQ (reference sequence). This CDR3 is 15 amino acids long. CDR3 loop: CASSLIASAADTQYF. The CDR3 nucleotides are TGTGCCAGCAGCTTAATTGCGAGCGCCGCGGATACGCAGTATTTT.

J is TRBJ2-1 and V is TRBV28; TRBD2 matches 11 bases. Germline V CDR1 and CDR2: MDHEN, SYDVKM. The CDR3 runs 16 residues. V lost 6 bases to trimming and J lost 8 bases; unmatched junction nucleotides: 12. The CDR3 nucleotides are TGTGCCAGCAGCCGAGGGTCGACTAGCGGGAAGGATGAGCAGTTCTTC. Encoded protein: CASSRGSTSGKDEQFF.

The rearrangement uses TRBV7-3 and TRBJ2-3; a possible D gene is TRBD1 (5 bases). V shed 3 bases and J shed 9 bases, with 13 bases lying between them. CDR1 SGHTA and CDR2 FQGTGA come from the germline V gene. CDR3 length: 13 amino acids. CDR3 amino acids: CASSFSAPGTQYF. DNA of the CDR3: TGTGCCAGCAGCTTTAGTGCTCCAGGGACGCAGTATTTT.

This chain connects TRBV19 to TRBJ1-2; 7 bases are shared with TRBD1. CDR3 length: 16 amino acids. V trimming: 5 bases; J trimming: 5 bases; junction bases outside the gene matches: 14. The germline CDR1 and CDR2 sequences are LNHDA and SQIVND (reference sequence). CDR3 region: CASSGRGQASGYGYTF. CDR3 bases: TGTGCCAGTAGTGGAAGAGGACAGGCCTCGGGGTATGGCTACACCTTC.

V usage is TRBV28 and J usage is TRBJ2-3; 8 nucleotides agree with TRBD2. Trimming at V came to 4 bases and at J to 5 bases, leaving 11 bases not matched to a gene. The germline CDR1 and CDR2 sequences are MDHEN and SYDVKM. CDR3 length equals 16 residues. CDR3 sequence: CASSYVSGGPGDTQYF. CDR3 coding DNA: TGTGCCAGCAGTTACGTGTCGGGAGGGCCCGGAGATACGCAGTATTTT.

This sequence joins TRBV27 and TRBJ2-7; D is ambiguous. Trimming shortened V by 3 bases and J by 2 bases, and 17 bases separated the two germline ends. The CDR3 consists of 16 residues. Germline V gene sequence: CDR1 MNHEY, CDR2 SMNVEV (reference sequence). The DNA for the CDR3 is TGTGCCAGCAGTTTGGAAGGGTTCGGAGTAACCTACGAGCAGTACTTC. This translates into CASSLEGFGVTYEQYF.

V and J are TRBV5-1 and TRBJ1-4; possibly TRBD1 for D (6 bases). CDR3 length: 14 amino acids. Trimming stripped 1 base from V and 7 bases from J, with 11 bases between. CDR1 is SGHRS and CDR2 is YFSETQ in the germline V gene. The CDR3 DNA reads as TGCGCCAGCAGCTTGACAGGGATCCCTGAAAAACTGTTTTTT. Amino acids: CASSLTGIPEKLFF. The entire variable domain, with the rest obtained from reference TRBV5-1 and TRBJ1-4, is as follows: KAGVTQTPRYLIKTRGQQVTLSCSPISGHRSVSWYQQTPGQGLQFLFEYFSETQRNKGNFPGRFSGRQFSNSRSEMNVSTLELGDSALYLCASSLTGIPEKLFFGSGTQLSVL.

The rearrangement joins TRBV27 to TRBJ1-2; D unclear. This CDR3 is 15 amino acids long. Per germline, CDR1 MNHEY and CDR2 SMNVEV (reference sequence). V shed 5 bases and J shed 8 bases, with 21 bases lying between them. The CDR3 region is CASSLLSSGEDGYTF. DNA for the CDR3: TGTGCCAGCAGTCTCCTATCCTCCGGGGAGGACGGCTACACCTTC.

This clone was seen once. V is TRBV5-1 and J is TRBJ2-2; D gene uncertain. The germline gives CDR1 SGHRS, CDR2 YFSETQ. This CDR3 is built from 16 residues. With 3 bases removed from V and 6 bases from J, the gap between germline ends came to 18 bases. The CDR3 protein is CASSSTSALPAGELFF. The DNA for the CDR3 is TGCGCCAGCAGCTCTACGTCGGCCCTCCCGGCCGGGGAGCTGTTTTTT.

The chain employs TRBV5-1 and TRBJ2-5, with D unresolved. V dropped 1 base and J dropped 5 bases, with 12 bases sitting between them. The CDR3 consists of 14 residues. Germline CDR1 and CDR2: SGHRS and YFSETQ. This CDR3 is CASSLPSLGETQYF. CDR3 coding DNA: TGCGCCAGCAGCTTGCCCTCCCTTGGGGAGACCCAGTACTTC.

The J gene is TRBJ2-5, the V gene TRBV12-5; D is unclear. CDR1 is LGHNT and CDR2 is FRNRAP in the germline V gene. This CDR3 is 13 amino acids long. V was shortened by 1 base and J by 2 bases, with 5 bases between the two germline ends. The CDR3 DNA is TGTGCTAGTGGTTTGGGAAAGCAAGAGACCCAGTACTTC. Residues: CASGLGKQETQYF.